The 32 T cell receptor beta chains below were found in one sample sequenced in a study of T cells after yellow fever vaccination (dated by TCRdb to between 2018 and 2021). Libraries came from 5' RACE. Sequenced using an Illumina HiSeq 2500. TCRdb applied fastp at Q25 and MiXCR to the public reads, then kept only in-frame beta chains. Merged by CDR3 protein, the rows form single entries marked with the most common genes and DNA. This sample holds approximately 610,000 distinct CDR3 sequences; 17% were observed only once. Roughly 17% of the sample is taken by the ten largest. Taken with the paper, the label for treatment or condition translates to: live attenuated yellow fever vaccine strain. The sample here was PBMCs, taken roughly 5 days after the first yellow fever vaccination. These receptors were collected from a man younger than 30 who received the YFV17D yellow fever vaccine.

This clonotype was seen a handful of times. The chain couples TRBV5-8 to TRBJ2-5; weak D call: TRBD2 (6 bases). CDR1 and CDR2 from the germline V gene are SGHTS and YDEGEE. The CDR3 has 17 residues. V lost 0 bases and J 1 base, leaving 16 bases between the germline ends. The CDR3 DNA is TGTGCCAGCAGCTTGGCAGGGAGGATCGAACTCCAAGAGACCCAGTACTTC. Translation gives CASSLAGRIELQETQYF. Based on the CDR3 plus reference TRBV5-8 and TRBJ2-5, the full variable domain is EAGVTQSPTHLIKTRGQQATLRCSPISGHTSVYWYQQALGLGLQFLLWYDEGEERNRGNFPPRFSGRQFPNYSSELNVNALELEDSALYLCASSLAGRIELQETQYFGPGTRLLVL.

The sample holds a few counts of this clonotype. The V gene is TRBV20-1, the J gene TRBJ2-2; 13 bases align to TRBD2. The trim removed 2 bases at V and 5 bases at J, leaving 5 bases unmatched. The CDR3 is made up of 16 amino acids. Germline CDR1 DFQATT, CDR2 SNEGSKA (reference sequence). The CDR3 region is CSARLTSGGLTGELFF. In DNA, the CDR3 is TGCAGTGCTAGACTGACTAGCGGGGGGCTGACCGGGGAGCTGTTTTTT.

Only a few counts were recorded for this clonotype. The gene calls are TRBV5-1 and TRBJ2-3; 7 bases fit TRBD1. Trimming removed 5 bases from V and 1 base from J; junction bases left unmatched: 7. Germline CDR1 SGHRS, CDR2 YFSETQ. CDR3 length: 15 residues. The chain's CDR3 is CASSAQGLGTDTQYF. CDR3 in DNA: TGCGCCAGCAGTGCACAGGGGTTAGGCACAGATACGCAGTATTTT.

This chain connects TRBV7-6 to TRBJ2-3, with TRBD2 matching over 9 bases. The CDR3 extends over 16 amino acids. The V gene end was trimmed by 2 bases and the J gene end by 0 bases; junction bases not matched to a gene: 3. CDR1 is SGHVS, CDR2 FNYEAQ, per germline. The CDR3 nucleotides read TGTGCCAGCAGCTTACGTAGCGGGGGTAGCACAGATACGCAGTATTTT. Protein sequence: CASSLRSGGSTDTQYF.

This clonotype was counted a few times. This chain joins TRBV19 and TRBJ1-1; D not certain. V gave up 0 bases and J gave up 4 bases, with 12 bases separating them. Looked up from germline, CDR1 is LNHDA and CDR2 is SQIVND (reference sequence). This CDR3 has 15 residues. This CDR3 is CASSIDLGVITEAFF. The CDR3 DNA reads TGTGCCAGTAGTATAGATCTCGGAGTGATCACTGAAGCTTTCTTT.

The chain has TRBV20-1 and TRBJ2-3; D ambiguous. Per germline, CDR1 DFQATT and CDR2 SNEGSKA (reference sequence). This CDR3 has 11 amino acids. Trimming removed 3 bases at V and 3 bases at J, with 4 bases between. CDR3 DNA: TGCAGTGCTAGCAGAACAGATACGCAGTATTTT. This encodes CSASRTDTQYF.

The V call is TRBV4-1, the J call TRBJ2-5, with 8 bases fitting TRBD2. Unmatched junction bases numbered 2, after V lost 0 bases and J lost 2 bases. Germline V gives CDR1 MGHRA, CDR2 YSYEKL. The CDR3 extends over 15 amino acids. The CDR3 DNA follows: TGCGCCAGCAGCCAAGAACTAGCGGTACAAGAGACCCAGTACTTC. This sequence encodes CASSQELAVQETQYF.

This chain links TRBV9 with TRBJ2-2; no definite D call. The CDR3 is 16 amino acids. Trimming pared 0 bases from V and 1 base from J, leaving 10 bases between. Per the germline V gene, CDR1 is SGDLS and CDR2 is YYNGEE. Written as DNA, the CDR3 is TGTGCCAGCAGCGTAGGTCTCGCACAGAACACCGGGGAGCTGTTTTTT. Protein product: CASSVGLAQNTGELFF.

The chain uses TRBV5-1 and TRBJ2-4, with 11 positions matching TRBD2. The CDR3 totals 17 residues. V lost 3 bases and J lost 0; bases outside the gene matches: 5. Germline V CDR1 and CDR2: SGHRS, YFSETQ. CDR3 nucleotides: TGCGCCAGCAGCTCGACGACTAGCGGGGCAGCCAAAAACATTCAGTACTTC. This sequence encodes CASSSTTSGAAKNIQYF.

The CDR3 DNA reads as TGCAGTGCTAGAATCCAAGCCAATGAGCAGTTCTTC. The encoded protein is CSARIQANEQFF. This chain connects TRBV20-1 to TRBJ2-1, with D uncertain. There are 12 residues in the CDR3. The ends were cut back, 2 bases at V and 6 bases at J, with 8 bases in the middle. Germline CDR1 is DFQATT and CDR2 is SNEGSKA (reference sequence).

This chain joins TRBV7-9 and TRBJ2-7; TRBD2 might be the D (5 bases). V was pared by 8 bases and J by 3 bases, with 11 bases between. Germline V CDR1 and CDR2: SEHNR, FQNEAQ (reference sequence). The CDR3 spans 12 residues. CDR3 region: CASGAGFYEQYF. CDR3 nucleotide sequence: TGTGCCAGCGGCGCGGGTTTCTACGAGCAGTACTTC.

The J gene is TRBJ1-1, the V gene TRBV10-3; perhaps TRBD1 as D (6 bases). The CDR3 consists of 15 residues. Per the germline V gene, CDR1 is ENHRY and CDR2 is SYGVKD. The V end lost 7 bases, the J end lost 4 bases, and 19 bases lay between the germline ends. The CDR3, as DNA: TGTGCCATCATGGGGGCCGGGGGGCCTTTCACTGAAGCTTTCTTT. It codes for CAIMGAGGPFTEAFF.

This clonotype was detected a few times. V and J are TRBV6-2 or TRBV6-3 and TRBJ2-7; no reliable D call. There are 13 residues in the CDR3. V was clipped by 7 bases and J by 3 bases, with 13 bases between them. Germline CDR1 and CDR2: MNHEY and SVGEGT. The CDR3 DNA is TGTGCCAGCACTCCGGATTGGGTCTACGAGCAGTACTTC. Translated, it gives CASTPDWVYEQYF.

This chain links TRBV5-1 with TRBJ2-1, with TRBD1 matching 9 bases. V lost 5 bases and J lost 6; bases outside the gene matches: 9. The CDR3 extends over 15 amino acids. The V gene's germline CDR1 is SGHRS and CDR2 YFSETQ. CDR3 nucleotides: TGCGCCAGCAGACTACAGGGGGCGCTCGGCAATGAGCAGTTCTTC. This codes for CASRLQGALGNEQFF. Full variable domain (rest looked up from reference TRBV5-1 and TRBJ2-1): KAGVTQTPRYLIKTRGQQVTLSCSPISGHRSVSWYQQTPGQGLQFLFEYFSETQRNKGNFPGRFSGRQFSNSRSEMNVSTLELGDSALYLCASRLQGALGNEQFFGPGTRLTVL.

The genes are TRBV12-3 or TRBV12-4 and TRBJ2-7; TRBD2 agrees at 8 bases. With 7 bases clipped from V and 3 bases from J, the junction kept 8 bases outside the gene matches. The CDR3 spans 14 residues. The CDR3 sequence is CASTIAGKNYEQYF. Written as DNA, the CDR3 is TGTGCCAGCACCATAGCGGGGAAGAACTACGAGCAGTACTTC.

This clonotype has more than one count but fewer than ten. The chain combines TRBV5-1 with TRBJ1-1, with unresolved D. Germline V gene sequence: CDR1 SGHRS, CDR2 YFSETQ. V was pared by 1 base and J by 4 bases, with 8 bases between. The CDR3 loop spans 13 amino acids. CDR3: CASSLSPPTEAFF. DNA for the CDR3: TGCGCCAGCAGCTTGTCCCCCCCCACTGAAGCTTTCTTT.

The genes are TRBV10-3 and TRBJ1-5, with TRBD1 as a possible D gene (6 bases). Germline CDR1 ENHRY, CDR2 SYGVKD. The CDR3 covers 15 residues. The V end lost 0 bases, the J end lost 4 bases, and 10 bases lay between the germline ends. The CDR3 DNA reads TGTGCCATCAGTGAGTCGTACCAGGGGAATCAGCCCCAGCATTTT. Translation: CAISESYQGNQPQHF.

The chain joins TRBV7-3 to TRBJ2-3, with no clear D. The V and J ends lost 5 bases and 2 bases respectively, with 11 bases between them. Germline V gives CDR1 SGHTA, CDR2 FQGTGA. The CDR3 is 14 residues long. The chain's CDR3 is CASSAQSNTDTQYF. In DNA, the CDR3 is TGTGCCAGCAGCGCTCAATCGAACACAGATACGCAGTATTTT.

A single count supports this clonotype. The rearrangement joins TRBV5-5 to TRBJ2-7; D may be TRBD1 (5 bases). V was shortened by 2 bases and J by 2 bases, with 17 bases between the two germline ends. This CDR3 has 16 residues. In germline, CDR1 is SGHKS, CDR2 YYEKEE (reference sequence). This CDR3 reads CASSFGPPGITYEQYV. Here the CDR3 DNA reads TGTGCCAGCAGCTTCGGTCCGCCAGGGATAACCTACGAGCAGTACGTC.

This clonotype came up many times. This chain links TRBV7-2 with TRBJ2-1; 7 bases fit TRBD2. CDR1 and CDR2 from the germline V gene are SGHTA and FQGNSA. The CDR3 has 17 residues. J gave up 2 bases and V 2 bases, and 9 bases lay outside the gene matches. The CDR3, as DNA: TGTGCCAGCAGCTTAAATGTGGGCGGGGGACCCTACAATGAGCAGTTCTTC. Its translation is CASSLNVGGGPYNEQFF.

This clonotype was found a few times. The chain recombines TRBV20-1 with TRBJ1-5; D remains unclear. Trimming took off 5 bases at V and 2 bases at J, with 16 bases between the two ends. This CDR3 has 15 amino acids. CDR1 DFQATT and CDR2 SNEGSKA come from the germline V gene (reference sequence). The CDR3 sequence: CSARHSGSGNQPQHF. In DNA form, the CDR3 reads TGCAGTGCTCGACATTCGGGGTCCGGCAATCAGCCCCAGCATTTT.

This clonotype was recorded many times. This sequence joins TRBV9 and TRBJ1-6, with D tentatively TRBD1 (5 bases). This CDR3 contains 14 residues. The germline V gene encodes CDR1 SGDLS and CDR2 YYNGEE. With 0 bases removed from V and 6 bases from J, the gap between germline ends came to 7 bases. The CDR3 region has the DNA TGTGCCAGCAGCGTAGGGGACGGTAATTCACCCCTCCACTTT. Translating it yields CASSVGDGNSPLHF.

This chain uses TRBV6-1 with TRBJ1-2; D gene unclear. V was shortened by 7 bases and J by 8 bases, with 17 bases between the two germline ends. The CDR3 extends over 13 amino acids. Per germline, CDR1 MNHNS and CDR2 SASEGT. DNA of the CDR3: TGTGCCAGCACCACTGGGTGGACGTTGGGCTACACCTTC. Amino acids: CASTTGWTLGYTF.

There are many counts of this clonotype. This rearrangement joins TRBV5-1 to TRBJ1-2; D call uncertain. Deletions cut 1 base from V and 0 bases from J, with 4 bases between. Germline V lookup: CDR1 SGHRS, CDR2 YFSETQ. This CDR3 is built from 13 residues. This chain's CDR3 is CASSLPANYGYTF. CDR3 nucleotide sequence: TGCGCCAGCAGCTTGCCAGCTAACTATGGCTACACCTTC. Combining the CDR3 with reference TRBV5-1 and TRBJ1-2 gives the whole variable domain KAGVTQTPRYLIKTRGQQVTLSCSPISGHRSVSWYQQTPGQGLQFLFEYFSETQRNKGNFPGRFSGRQFSNSRSEMNVSTLELGDSALYLCASSLPANYGYTFGSGTRLTVV.

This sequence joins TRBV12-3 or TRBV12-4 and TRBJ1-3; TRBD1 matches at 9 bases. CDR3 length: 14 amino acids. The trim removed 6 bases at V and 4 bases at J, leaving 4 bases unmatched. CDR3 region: CASRGTGRGNTIYF. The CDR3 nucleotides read TGTGCCAGCAGGGGGACAGGGAGAGGAAACACCATATATTTT.

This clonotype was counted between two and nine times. The DNA of the CDR3 is TGTGCCAGCAGCTTGGAAGGGGGAGGGCAAGAGACCCAGTACTTC. Protein sequence: CASSLEGGGQETQYF. The V call is TRBV5-4, the J call TRBJ2-5; D might be TRBD2 (7 bases). Trimming pared 0 bases from V and 2 bases from J, leaving 11 bases between. The germline V gene encodes CDR1 SGHNT and CDR2 YYREEE (reference sequence). This CDR3 is built from 15 residues.

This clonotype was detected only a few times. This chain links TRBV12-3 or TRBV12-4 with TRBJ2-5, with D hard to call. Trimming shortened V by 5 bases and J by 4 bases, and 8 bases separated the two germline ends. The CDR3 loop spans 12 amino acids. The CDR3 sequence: CASSNALETQYF. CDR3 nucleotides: TGTGCCAGCAGTAACGCGTTAGAGACCCAGTACTTC.

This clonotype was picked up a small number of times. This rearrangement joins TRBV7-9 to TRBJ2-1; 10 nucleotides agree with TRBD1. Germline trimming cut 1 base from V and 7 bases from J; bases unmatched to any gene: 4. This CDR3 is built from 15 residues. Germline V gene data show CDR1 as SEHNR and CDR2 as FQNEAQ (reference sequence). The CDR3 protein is CASSLGRTGGNEQFF. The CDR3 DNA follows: TGTGCCAGCAGCTTAGGTCGGACAGGGGGAAATGAGCAGTTCTTC.

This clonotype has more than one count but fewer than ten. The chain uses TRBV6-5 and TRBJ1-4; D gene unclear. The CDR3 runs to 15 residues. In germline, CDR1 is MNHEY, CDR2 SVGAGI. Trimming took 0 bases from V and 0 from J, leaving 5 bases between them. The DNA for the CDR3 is TGTGCCAGCAGTTACTCGCGGACAACTAATGAAAAACTGTTTTTT. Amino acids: CASSYSRTTNEKLFF.

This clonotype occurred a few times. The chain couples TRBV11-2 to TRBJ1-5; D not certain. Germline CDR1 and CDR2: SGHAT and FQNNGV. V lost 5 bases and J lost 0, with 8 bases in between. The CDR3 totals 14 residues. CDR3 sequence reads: CASSAAGSNQPQHF. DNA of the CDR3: TGTGCCAGCAGCGCAGCAGGTAGCAATCAGCCCCAGCATTTT.

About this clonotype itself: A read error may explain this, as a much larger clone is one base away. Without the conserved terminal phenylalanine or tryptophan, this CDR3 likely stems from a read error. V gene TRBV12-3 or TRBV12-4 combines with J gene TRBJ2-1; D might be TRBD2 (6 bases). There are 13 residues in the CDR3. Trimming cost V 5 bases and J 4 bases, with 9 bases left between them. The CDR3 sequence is CASSARGYNEQFL. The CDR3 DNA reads TGTGCCAGCAGTGCCCGGGGGTACAATGAGCAGTTCCTC.

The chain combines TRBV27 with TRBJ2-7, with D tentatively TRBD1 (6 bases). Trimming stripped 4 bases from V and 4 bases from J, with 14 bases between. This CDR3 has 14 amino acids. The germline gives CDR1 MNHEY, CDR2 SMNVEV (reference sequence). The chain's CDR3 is CASSSTGLPYEQYV. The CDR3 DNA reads TGTGCCAGCAGTTCTACAGGGTTACCATACGAGCAGTACGTC.